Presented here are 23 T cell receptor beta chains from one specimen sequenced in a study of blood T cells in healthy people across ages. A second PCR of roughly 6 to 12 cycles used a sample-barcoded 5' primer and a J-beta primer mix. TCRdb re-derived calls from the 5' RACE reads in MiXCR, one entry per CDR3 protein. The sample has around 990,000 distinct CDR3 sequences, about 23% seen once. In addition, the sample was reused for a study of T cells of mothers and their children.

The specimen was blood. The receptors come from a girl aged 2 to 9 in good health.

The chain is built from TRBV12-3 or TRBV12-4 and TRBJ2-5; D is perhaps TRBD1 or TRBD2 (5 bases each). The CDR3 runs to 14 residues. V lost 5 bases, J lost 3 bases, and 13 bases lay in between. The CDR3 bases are TGTGCCAGCAGTCCGGGACCCACGAAAGAGACCCAGTACTTC. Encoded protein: CASSPGPTKETQYF.

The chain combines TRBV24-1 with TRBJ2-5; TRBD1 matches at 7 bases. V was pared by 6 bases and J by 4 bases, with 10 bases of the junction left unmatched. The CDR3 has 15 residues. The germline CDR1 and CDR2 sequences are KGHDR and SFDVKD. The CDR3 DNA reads TGTGCCACCAGTAATCCCACAGGGGCTGGAGAGACCCAGTACTTC. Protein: CATSNPTGAGETQYF.

CDR3 nucleotides: TGTGCCAGCAGCTATGTGACTAGCGGCACAGATACGCAGTATTTT. It translates to CASSYVTSGTDTQYF. This rearrangement joins TRBV5-6 to TRBJ2-3; 8 nucleotides match TRBD2. Losses at the gene ends were 3 bases for V and 1 base for J; bases not matched to a gene: 4. The CDR3 contains 15 residues. CDR1 is SGHDT and CDR2 is YYEEEE in the germline V gene.

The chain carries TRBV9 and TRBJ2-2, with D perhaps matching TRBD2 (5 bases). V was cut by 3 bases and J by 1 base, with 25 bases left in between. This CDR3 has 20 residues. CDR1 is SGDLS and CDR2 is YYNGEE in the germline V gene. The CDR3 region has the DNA TGTGCCAGCAGCGCACCCCTCGGGCGCAGATCTAGCCTGAACACCGGGGAGCTGTTTTTT. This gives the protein CASSAPLGRRSSLNTGELFF.

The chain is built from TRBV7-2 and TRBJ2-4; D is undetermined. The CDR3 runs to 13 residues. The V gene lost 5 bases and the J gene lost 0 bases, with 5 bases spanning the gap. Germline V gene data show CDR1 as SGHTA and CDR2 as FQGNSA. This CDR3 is CASSREAKNIQYF. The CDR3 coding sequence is TGTGCCAGCAGCCGAGAAGCCAAAAACATTCAGTACTTC.

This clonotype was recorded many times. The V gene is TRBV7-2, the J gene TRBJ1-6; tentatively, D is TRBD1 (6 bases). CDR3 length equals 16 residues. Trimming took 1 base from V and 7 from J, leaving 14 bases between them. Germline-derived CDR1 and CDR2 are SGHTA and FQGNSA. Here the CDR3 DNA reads TGTGCCAGCAGCTTAGAGGGGGGAGGGGCAAATTCACCCCTCCACTTT. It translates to CASSLEGGGANSPLHF.

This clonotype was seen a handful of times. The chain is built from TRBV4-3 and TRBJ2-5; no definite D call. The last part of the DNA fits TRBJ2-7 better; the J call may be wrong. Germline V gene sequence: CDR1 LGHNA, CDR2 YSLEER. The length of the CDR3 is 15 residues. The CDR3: CASSPRPTPFYEQYF. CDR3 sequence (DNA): TGCGCCAGCAGCCCCCGGCCTACCCCTTTCTACGAGCAGTACTTC.

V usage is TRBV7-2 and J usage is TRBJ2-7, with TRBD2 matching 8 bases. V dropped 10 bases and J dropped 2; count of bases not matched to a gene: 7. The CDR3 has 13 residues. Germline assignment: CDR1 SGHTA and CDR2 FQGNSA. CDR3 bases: TGTGCCACCCTCGGGACTAGTCCCTACGAGCAGTACTTC. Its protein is CATLGTSPYEQYF.

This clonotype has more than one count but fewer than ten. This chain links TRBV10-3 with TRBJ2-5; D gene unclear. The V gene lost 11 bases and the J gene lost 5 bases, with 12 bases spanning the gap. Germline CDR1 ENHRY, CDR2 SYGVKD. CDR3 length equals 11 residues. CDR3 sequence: CARGEGETQYF. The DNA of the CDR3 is TGTGCCCGCGGAGAAGGGGAGACCCAGTACTTC.

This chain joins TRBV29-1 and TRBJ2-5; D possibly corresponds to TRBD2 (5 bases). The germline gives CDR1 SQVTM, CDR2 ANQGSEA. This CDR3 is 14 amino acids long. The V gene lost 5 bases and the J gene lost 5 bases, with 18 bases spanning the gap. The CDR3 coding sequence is TGCAGCGTTAACACCGTCCGGGGTGGGGAGACCCAGTACTTC. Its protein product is CSVNTVRGGETQYF.

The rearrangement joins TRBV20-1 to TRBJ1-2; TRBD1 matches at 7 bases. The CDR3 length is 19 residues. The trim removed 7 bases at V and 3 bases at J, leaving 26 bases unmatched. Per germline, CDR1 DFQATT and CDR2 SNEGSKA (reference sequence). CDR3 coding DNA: TGCAGTGTTTTTTGGATCAGGGTCGACAGGGAGGGAAGGGACTATGGCTACACCTTC. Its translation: CSVFWIRVDREGRDYGYTF.

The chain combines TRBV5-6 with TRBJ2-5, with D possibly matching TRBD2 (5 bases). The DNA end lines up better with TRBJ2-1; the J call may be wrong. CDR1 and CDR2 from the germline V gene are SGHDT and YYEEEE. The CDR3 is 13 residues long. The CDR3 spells CASSFFREGEQFF. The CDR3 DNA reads TGTGCCAGCAGCTTTTTTCGAGAGGGTGAGCAGTTCTTC.

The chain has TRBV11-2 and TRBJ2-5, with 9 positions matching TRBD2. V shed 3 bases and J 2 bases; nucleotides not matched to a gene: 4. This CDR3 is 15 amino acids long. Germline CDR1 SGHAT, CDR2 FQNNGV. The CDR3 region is CASSFPSGIQETQYF. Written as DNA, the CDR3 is TGTGCCAGCAGCTTCCCTAGCGGGATACAAGAGACCCAGTACTTC.

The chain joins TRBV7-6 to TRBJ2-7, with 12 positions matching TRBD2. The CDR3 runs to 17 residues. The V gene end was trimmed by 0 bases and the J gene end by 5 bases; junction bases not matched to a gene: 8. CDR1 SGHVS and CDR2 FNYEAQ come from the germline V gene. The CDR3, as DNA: TGTGCCAGCAGCTTAGCCCCGCCAGCTAGCGGGAGGGACGAGCAGTACTTC. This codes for CASSLAPPASGRDEQYF.

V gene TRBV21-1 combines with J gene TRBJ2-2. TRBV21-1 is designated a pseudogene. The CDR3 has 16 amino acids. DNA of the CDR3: TGTGCCGGCAAACGATTTTTTGGCGGGAACACCGGGGAGCTGTTTTTT. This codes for CAGKRFFGGNTGELFF.

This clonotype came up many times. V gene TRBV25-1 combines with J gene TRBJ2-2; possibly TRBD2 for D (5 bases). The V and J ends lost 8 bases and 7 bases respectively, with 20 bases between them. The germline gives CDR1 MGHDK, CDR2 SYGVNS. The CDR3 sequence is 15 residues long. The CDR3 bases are TGTGCCAGCCACCCCTCAGATTACGGGAACGGGGAGCTGTTTTTT. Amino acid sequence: CASHPSDYGNGELFF.

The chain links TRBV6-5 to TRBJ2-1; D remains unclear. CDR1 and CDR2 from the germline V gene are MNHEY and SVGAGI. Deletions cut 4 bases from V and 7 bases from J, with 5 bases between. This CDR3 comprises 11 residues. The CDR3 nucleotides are TGTGCCAGCAGTTCAATTAATGAGCAGTTCTTC. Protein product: CASSSINEQFF.

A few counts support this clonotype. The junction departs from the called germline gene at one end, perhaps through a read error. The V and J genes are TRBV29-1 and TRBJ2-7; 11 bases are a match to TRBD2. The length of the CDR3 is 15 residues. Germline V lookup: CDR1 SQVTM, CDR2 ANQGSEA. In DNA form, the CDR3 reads TGCGGCGTTGAAGGGAGAGCCGGACTAGCGGGTGTCCAGTACTTC. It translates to CGVEGRAGLAGVQYF.

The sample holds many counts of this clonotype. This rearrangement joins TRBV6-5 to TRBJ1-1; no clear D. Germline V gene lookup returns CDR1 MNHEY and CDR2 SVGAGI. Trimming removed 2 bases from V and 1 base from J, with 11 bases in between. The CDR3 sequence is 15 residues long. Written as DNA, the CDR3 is TGTGCCAGCAGTTACCGAGCGGGTGGGAACACTGAAGCTTTCTTT. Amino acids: CASSYRAGGNTEAFF.

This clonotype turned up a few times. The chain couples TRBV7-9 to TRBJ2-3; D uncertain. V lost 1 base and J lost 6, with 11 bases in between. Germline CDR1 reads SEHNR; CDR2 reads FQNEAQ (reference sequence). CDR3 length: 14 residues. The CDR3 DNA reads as TGTGCCAGCAGCTTAGTGAAACTTGACGATACGCAGTATTTT. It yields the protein CASSLVKLDDTQYF.

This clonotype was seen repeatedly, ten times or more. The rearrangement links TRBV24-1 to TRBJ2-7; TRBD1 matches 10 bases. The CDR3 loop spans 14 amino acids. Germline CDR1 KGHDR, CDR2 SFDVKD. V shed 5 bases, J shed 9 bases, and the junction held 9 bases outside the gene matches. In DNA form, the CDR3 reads TGTGCCACCAGTGCCGCTTGGGACAGGGGACGGCAGTACTTC. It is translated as CATSAAWDRGRQYF.

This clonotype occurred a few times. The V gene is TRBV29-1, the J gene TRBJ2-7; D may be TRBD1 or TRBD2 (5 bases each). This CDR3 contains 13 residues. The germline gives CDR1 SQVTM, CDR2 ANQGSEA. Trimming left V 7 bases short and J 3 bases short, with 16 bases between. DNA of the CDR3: TGCAGCGCCGGGACCGGATTTAACTACGAGCAGTACTTC. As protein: CSAGTGFNYEQYF.

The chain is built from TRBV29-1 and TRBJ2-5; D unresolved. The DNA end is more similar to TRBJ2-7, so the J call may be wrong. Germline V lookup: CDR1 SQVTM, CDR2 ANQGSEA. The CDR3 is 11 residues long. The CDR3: CSVATFDEQYF. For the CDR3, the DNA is TGCAGCGTCGCGACTTTCGACGAGCAGTACTTC.